This T cell receptor beta chain is drawn from a study of identical twins. Whole-study findings and limits: Within cord blood, abundant beta clonotypes carried fewer insertions, but memory repertoires showed no such trend.

This clonotype was counted a few times. Its antigen is as yet unknown. One entry per CDR3 protein, called by TCRdb with MiXCR from the 5' RACE reads. The sample yields around 340,000 distinct CDR3 sequences, roughly 12% seen once. This CDR3 comprises 18 residues. Germline-derived CDR1 and CDR2 are SGHRS and YFSETQ. The germline V and J ends were trimmed by 4 bases and 5 bases, with 24 bases remaining between them. The data were also submitted as part of a second study, on yellow fever vaccine responses in identical twins.

The receptor comes from a woman under 30 in good health. Sequenced material: CD8+ T cells sorted from blood. V and J are TRBV5-1 and TRBJ2-2; D is unclear. The CDR3 here is CASSGDGHIAVWTGELFF. CDR3 coding DNA: TGCGCCAGCAGCGGGGATGGGCACATCGCGGTTTGGACCGGGGAGCTGTTTTTT.